The text below deals with one T cell receptor beta chain. It lacks a known antigen. No base quality information exists; no much larger clone differs at one position. From the cysteine through the phenylalanine, the CDR3 covers 11 amino acids. The sequence is cut down to CDR3 DNA, 33 bases in frame from base 1. The junction shows trimming of 3 bases on V and 7 bases on J, plus 6 bases between the germline ends. In the ophthalmopathy patients, disease was moderately to severely active, with a Clinical Activity Score of 3 or more, a NOSPECS grade of 4 or more, and a duration of less than 3 months. Patients with uncontrolled infections, other autoimmune diseases, pregnancy or lactation were excluded. Diagnoses were based on clinical symptoms, serum thyroxine and TRAb, thyroid ultrasound and orbital computed tomography. Ficoll-Paque density gradient centrifugation was used to isolate PBMCs from 9.5 to 10 ml of fresh peripheral blood. Total RNA was extracted with Trizol reagent, and quality was checked on an Agilent 2100 Bioanalyzer.

This sample was taken from a study of T cells in Graves' hyperthyroidism and ophthalmopathy (dated by TCRdb to the late 2010s). Turning to the overall study: Peripheral blood was collected at initial diagnosis, before any treatment. A discovery cohort of roughly 100 patients, 43 with Graves' ophthalmopathy and about 58 with stable Graves' hyperthyroidism, was used to find distinguishing TCR V-J signatures. Whether ophthalmopathy could be predicted prospectively was tested in an independent validation cohort made up of some 20 hyperthyroidism patients plus 17 patients who later progressed to ophthalmopathy. The approximately 100 discovery patients were divided at random into training and test sets in a 7:3 ratio. Thyroid tissue and blood T-cell repertoires from six Graves' hyperthyroidism patients were also compared in the study. Following sampling, methimazole starting at 30 mg daily was given to hyperthyroidism patients, and high-dose intravenous methylprednisolone was given to ophthalmopathy patients. The paper describes TCR Vbeta CDR3 sequencing of roughly 130 peripheral blood samples, made up of fewer than 50 ophthalmopathy patients, over 70 hyperthyroidism patients and 17 progressor patients.

General study outcomes and caveats: No statistical method was used to fix the sample size in advance, and group allocation was not hidden from the investigators. A model built on a 13 V-J signature distinguished ophthalmopathy from stable hyperthyroidism, reaching approximately 89% sensitivity and under 84% specificity in cross-validation and 80%/75% in testing. In validation, progression to ophthalmopathy was predicted by the model with nearly 71% sensitivity and roughly 76% specificity, a median of 6.5 months before onset. Blood samples also contained most of the expanded thyroid clonotypes (frequency above 0.001), which suggests that blood repertoires may reflect thyroid immune responses.

Amplification of TCR beta CDR3 regions was carried out from RNA transcripts. A first-round RT-PCR of the TCR CDR3 used the HTBI primer set with the Qiagen OneStep RT-PCR kit. The libraries were constructed in a second round of multiplex PCR and then size-selected and purified. Libraries were sequenced paired-end with 100 bp reads on an Illumina HiSeq2000. Per the original workflow: SOAPnuke was used to process the raw data, with reads discarded if the reads contained adapters or uncalled bases, had a mean Phred below 15, or lacked an exact constant-primer or identifier match. COPE v1.2.5 was used to merge high-quality paired reads, and clonotypes were defined as unique nucleotide sequences. Clonotypes were aligned to IMGT TRBV, TRBD and TRBJ reference segments using MiTCR v1.1. Analysis was restricted to V-J combinations with a frequency above 0.0001, which covered 99.2% of repertoires. The TCS score was defined as the ratio of F50 (clonal expansion) to E x V (chaos), calculated using BLOSUM62-based TCRdist between CDR3 peptides within each V-J. Welch's t-statistics and random forest reduced around 550 V-J features to 10 to 15, which were used in a naive Bayes classifier (R e1071). The public reads were run again by TCRdb, first through fastp at Q25 and then through MiXCR, and only productive beta chains were kept. Rows matching on CDR3 protein sequence are summarized as one entry with the most common DNA and genes. These V and J calls derive from TCRdb rather than the authors' analysis. This sample is represented by approximately 520,000 distinct CDR3 sequences; roughly a quarter of them were singletons. 10% to 12% of the sample lies in the top ten.

Recombination linked TRBV12-3 or TRBV12-4 to TRBJ2-5; no confident D gene assignment can be made. This TCR came from a woman under 40 with Graves' ophthalmopathy. Material: blood. CDR3 region: CASSFIGTQYF. The DNA is TGTGCCAGCAGTTTCATCGGGACCCAGTACTTC.